This T cell receptor beta chain was obtained from a study of T cell repertoires in cytomegalovirus infection. Overall study: Recently identified HLA-C-restricted CMV epitopes were used, and well-studied HLA-B-restricted CMV epitopes were used as well.

One entry per CDR3 protein results from TCRdb running MiXCR on the reads. The table records around 800,000 distinct CDR3 sequences, roughly 33% of them present only once. With regard to this clonotype: Its specificity is not known.

This CDR3 has 15 amino acids. Between the trimmed V and J ends, which lost 4 bases and 1 base, there was a span of 11 bases. Per germline, CDR1 SGHVS and CDR2 FQNEAQ. The input for sequencing was cultured CD8+ T cells from PBMCs, taken from culture after CMV antigen stimulation. This chain joins TRBV7-8 and TRBJ2-1; no clear D gene. The sequence derives from a human donor in good health (CMV status not recorded). Some clones in this sample may be carry-over from other donors' samples. Written as DNA, the CDR3 is TGTGCCAGCAGCTCCCCAGAGTCTTCCTACAATGAGCAGTTCTTC. This gives the protein CASSSPESSYNEQFF. Full variable domain (rest looked up from reference TRBV7-8 and TRBJ2-1): GAGVSQSPRYKVAKRGQDVALRCDPISGHVSLFWYQQALGQGPEFLTYFQNEAQLDKSGLPSDRFFAERPEGSVSTLKIQRTQQEDSAVYLCASSSPESSYNEQFFGPGTRLTVL.